This T cell receptor (beta chain) derives from a study of T-cell memory formation after mild COVID-19. Across the study: There were largely donor-specific TCR clusters. Study-level findings and limits: The finding that pre-infection memory included some responding clones suggested that cross-reactive memory joined. Contracting clones from day 15 to 85 had balanced CD4/CD8; later expanders favoured CD4+.

TCRdb analysed the 5' RACE reads with MiXCR anew, one entry per CDR3 protein. The sample records about 210,000 distinct CDR3 sequences, under 12% being singletons. Only a few counts were recorded for this clonotype. Antigen: not known. The V gene lost 6 bases and the J gene lost 3 bases, with 16 bases spanning the gap. The CDR3 loop spans 14 amino acids. The germline CDR1 and CDR2 sequences are DFQATT and SNEGSKA (reference sequence). The rearrangement links TRBV20-1 to TRBJ2-3; D possibly corresponds to TRBD1 (7 bases). The material sequenced was PBMCs or a T cell subset sorted from them (not recorded which). The source is a man between 18 and 35 years old who had mild COVID-19 (a few samples of this study predate the infection). Cell type and time point are not known. This CDR3 is CSAPRQGGTDTQYF. The CDR3 region has the DNA TGCAGTGCCCCGCGACAGGGAGGTACAGATACGCAGTATTTT.